This T cell receptor beta chain was sequenced for a study of shared clonotypes between healthy human individuals (dated by TCRdb to the early 2020s). Regarding the research as a whole: Two women and three men aged 18 to 49 years were included in the cohort. Per donor, leukapheresis produced somewhere between about 0.8 and 9 billion PBMCs. To estimate repertoire size and how much clonotypes are shared between individuals, the study performed deep sequencing of blood TCR repertoires from roughly five healthy adults. Per donor, three plates each were used for CD4 naive and CD4 memory, two for CD8 naive, and one for CD8 memory. To increase sequencing depth and limit assay-specific biases, TCR repertoire library preparation and sequencing were carried out by different laboratories using diverse techniques.

Note on this clone: The target of this receptor is not known. No much larger clone exists at a distance of one base, and base qualities are not known.

The trim is 0 bases for V and 6 bases for J, with a gap of 16 bases between the germline ends. According to the germline V gene, CDR1 reads SGDLS and CDR2 reads YYNGEE. Spanning cysteine to phenylalanine, the CDR3 consists of 16 amino acids. Of all the DNA, just the CDR3 is kept, 48 bases in frame from base 1. The donors were healthy, HIV-negative adults who had no recently reported acute infections or vaccinations. Only Caucasian adults living in Nashville, Tennessee, USA were represented among the donors. CD8 memory samples were composed of magnetically selected CD45RO+ cells combined with CCR7-negative CD45RA+ effector memory (TemRA) cells. Blood was collected by leukapheresis, and PBMCs were isolated by Ficoll-Histopaque density gradient centrifugation and then cryopreserved in liquid nitrogen vapor phase. Analytical flow cytometry was used to check the purity and quantity of every magnetically sorted T cell population. Each sorted fraction had its genomic DNA isolated and then quantified by UV absorbance on a Nanodrop 2000c.

Using the deep immunoSEQ assay, TCR CDR3 regions were amplified from genomic DNA by multiplex PCR. For each cell subset, the extracted genomic DNA was distributed evenly across all wells of several immunoSEQ 96-well plates, and each plate served as one replicate. For sorted subsets, each replicate PCR was loaded with 200 to 250 ng genomic DNA, equivalent to 32,000 or so T cell genomes. Purified libraries were quantified with a Qubit 3.0 fluorometer, sized on a Bioanalyzer 2100, and re-quantified with the KAPA Library Quantification kit. Every immunoSEQ 96-well plate was sequenced on a dedicated single-read 150-cycle Illumina NextSeq 550 flow cell. The authors' pipeline ran thus. Because the immunoSEQ output included only junctional sequences and no quality scores, the filtering could not be the same as the filtering used for full-length reads. To assign V/J genes and CDR3, sequences were annotated using PyIR, a Python wrapper for IgBLAST v1.9, with IMGT germline references. Any read was removed if the V/J assignment was weak (E-value above 1e-6), the CDR3 was missing, or the read contained stop codons, out-of-frame junctions, or ambiguous translated residues. A V3J clonotype was defined by an identical inferred V gene, J gene, and CDR3 amino acid sequence. The percentage overlap between two repertoires was calculated by dividing the number of shared unique clonotypes by the size of the smaller repertoire. Three approaches were used to assess repertoire richness: RTK rarefaction, the Chao1 estimator, and Recon v2.1 estimates of unobserved clonotypes. Generation probabilities were computed with OLGA for all TCRbeta clonotypes obtained by the gDNA method from a few donors. Entries here come from immuneACCESS through TCRdb and include only in-frame sequences with V and J called. Some clones fail to appear in such tables; in the studies checked, an unresolved V gene covers under half of the shortfall, and the cause of the remainder is unknown. The D gene and trimming were derived from the DNA, and the V and J assignments and clone size from that table. Within this sample are around 100,000 clones, with roughly two thirds of them counted one time only. The ten largest clones take up less than 50% of the sample.

Study-wide conclusions, independent of this receptor: Naive subsets generally had larger estimated clonotype richness than memory subsets did. Compared with non-shared clonotypes, clonotypes shared by all four sorted-subset donors had higher generation probabilities. Sampling was limited to blood, and TCR repertoires in tissue likely differ from TCR repertoires in blood. When a handful of donors were compared, the shared fraction of clonotypes was about 5% for naive CD4, over 3% for naive CD8, roughly 2.5% for memory CD4, and less than 0.5% for memory CD8. Pairwise subsampling led to the expectation that sequencing depth would affect the degree of clonotype sharing among donors. Rarefaction of sorted-subset datasets indicated incomplete sequencing despite the large sequencing depth. The genetic and exposure-history diversity represented was limited by the small number of donors.

The sample taken for sequencing was memory CD8+ T cells sorted from blood. Reading the label with the study, this specimen's cell subset or site is: CD45RO+ cells pooled with CCR7-negative TemRA cells. The rearrangement joined TRBV9 to TRBJ2-1; a tentative D match to TRBD2 spans 6 bases. The clonotype originates from a man younger than 40 in good health. The sequenced DNA: TGTGCCAGCAGCGTAGGGGGGGACTTCGGCATCAATGAGCAGTTCTTC. Its product reads: CASSVGGDFGINEQFF.